This T cell receptor (beta chain) was profiled in a study of technical replicates of blood from several donors. Generated by immunoSEQ multiplex PCR, the TCRdb table keeps only in-frame clones and is missing some. This table holds tens of thousands of clones, approximately 94% found once. With V trimmed by 1 base and J by 0 bases, 16 bases remained unmatched. This CDR3 has 21 residues. Germline assignment: CDR1 MNHEY and CDR2 SMNVEV (reference sequence). The clonotype originates from a human donor in good health. Sequencing was performed on T cells isolated from PBMCs. This chain joins TRBV27 and TRBJ2-4; TRBD2 agrees at 9 bases. The CDR3: CASSLFRPGLATQVAKNIQYF. The CDR3 bases are TGTGCCAGCAGTTTATTCAGGCCGGGACTAGCTACCCAGGTAGCCAAAAACATTCAGTACTTC.